This TCR beta chain appears in the sequencing data of a study of T cell repertoires in cytomegalovirus infection. A word on this clonotype: What it binds is not known.

TCRdb independently ran MiXCR on the reads; one entry per CDR3 protein. This table holds roughly 920,000 distinct CDR3 sequences, around 32% found once. The TCR originated in a human donor in good health (CMV status not recorded). Some clones in this sample may be carry-over from other donors' samples. This specimen consisted of cultured CD8+ T cells from PBMCs, obtained from culture after CMV antigen stimulation.

The CDR3 DNA is TGTGCCGGCCGGGATTACTATGGCTACACCTTC. Translation gives CAGRDYYGYTF. The genes are TRBV2 and TRBJ1-2; D call uncertain. The CDR3 totals 11 residues. V was pared by 11 bases and J by 3 bases, with 10 bases between. Germline V CDR1 and CDR2: SNHLY, FYNNEI.